These T cell receptor beta chains were read from a single sample in a study of blood T cell repertoires in COVID-19. The protocol was immunoSEQ multiplex PCR, while the TCRdb copy is restricted to in-frame clones and leaves out a portion. The sample contains more than 300,000 clones, around nine tenths of which appear only once. Sequenced input: peripheral blood. The receptors stem from a woman in her seventies with COVID-19, enrolled during active disease. The CDR3 runs from the conserved cysteine through the conserved F or W. The order of the fields is V gene, clone size, J gene, D gene, CDR3 length, CDR3 DNA, CDR3 protein. A D gene is named only where the DNA matches it firmly. Some rows mark clone size as missing; the rest say once, few, many or name a class of expanded clone.

>TRBV27|NA|TRBJ1-1|NA|13
TGTGCCAGCAGTGACGGACAGTACACTGAAGCTTTCTTT
CASSDGQYTEAFF
>TRBV5-1|NA|TRBJ1-1|NA|16
TGCGCCAGCAGCTTTGGGTGGGGCTCCTCCAAGACTGAAGCTTTCTTT
CASSFGWGSSKTEAFF
>TRBV6-5|NA|TRBJ2-7|NA|14
TGTGCCAGCACGGGGAGCGGTCCTACCTACGAGCAGTACTTC
CASTGSGPTYEQYF
>TRBV9|NA|TRBJ1-4|TRBD1|17
TGTGCCAGCAGCGTAGGACGAGGGGGCGTAACTAATGAAAAACTGTTTTTT
CASSVGRGGVTNEKLFF
>TRBV2|NA|TRBJ2-2|TRBD1|15
TGTGCCAGCATACCGGGACAGGGGGCGGACGGGGAGCTGTTTTTT
CASIPGQGADGELFF
>TRBV7-2|NA|TRBJ2-7|NA|15
TGTGCCAGCAGCTTAAAGGATAGCGAGGCCTACGAGCAGTACTTC
CASSLKDSEAYEQYF
>TRBV27|NA|TRBJ1-5|NA|13
TGTGCCAGCAGTTTACAGGGTAGTCAGCCCCAGCATTTT
CASSLQGSQPQHF
>TRBV6-1|NA|TRBJ1-6|NA|13
TGTGCCAGCAGTGAAGACTCTTATTCACCCCTCCACTTT
CASSEDSYSPLHF
>TRBV7-3|NA|TRBJ2-1|TRBD2|17
TGTGCCAGCAGCTTATCCCCCACTAGCGGGGCTAACAATGAGCAGTTCTTC
CASSLSPTSGANNEQFF
>TRBV11-2|NA|TRBJ2-1|TRBD1|17
TGTGCCAGCAGCTTAGACCCGACAGGGGGCTCCTACAATGAGCAGTTCTTC
CASSLDPTGGSYNEQFF
>TRBV3-1/TRBV3-2|NA|TRBJ1-2|NA|15
TGTGCCAGCAGCCAAGACAGGGGTTTTAACTATGGCTACACCTTC
CASSQDRGFNYGYTF
>TRBV6-5|NA|TRBJ1-4|TRBD1|16
TGTGCCAGCAGTTCCGCCCGGGGACAGATTAATGAAAAACTGTTTTTT
CASSSARGQINEKLFF
>TRBV7-9|once|TRBJ1-6|TRBD1|16
TGTGCCAGCAGCCGCCTCCTTCGACAGGGAAATTCACCCCTCCACTTT
CASSRLLRQGNSPLHF
>TRBV5-1|NA|TRBJ2-3|NA|15
TGCGCCAGCAGCTTGGTTGTCCCCAACACAGATACGCAGTATTTT
CASSLVVPNTDTQYF
>TRBV20-1|NA|TRBJ2-7|TRBD1|15
TGCAGTGCTAGTGGGACAGACGAATCTCCCTACGAGCAGTACTTC
CSASGTDESPYEQYF
>TRBV18|NA|TRBJ1-1|TRBD1|17
TGTGCCAGCTCGAACCTACAGGGGGCGCCTGGGAACACTGAAGCTTTCTTT
CASSNLQGAPGNTEAFF
>TRBV27|NA|TRBJ2-3|NA|15
TGTGCCAGCAAATCGGGGGAGCCTGGCACAGATACGCAGTATTTT
CASKSGEPGTDTQYF
>TRBV5-1|NA|TRBJ1-2|NA|16
TGCGCCAGCAGCGATCGGGGGGCAGGCACTAAGGATGGCTACACCTTC
CASSDRGAGTKDGYTF
>TRBV6-2/TRBV6-3|NA|TRBJ2-5|TRBD1|15
TGTGCCAGCAGTCCCGACAGGGAAGGACAAGAGACCCAGTACTTC
CASSPDREGQETQYF
>TRBV19|NA|TRBJ1-2|NA|13
TGTGCCAGTAGTTGGACAGATATTTATGGCTACACCTTC
CASSWTDIYGYTF
>TRBV27|NA|TRBJ2-7|TRBD1|15
TGTGCCAGCAGTTCCTTTCGGGGACAGGCCTACGAGCAGTACTTC
CASSSFRGQAYEQYF
>TRBV7-9|NA|TRBJ1-4|NA|16
TGTGCCAGCAGCTTAGGTAGGGGGACATTAAATGAAAAACTGTTTTTT
CASSLGRGTLNEKLFF
>TRBV30|NA|TRBJ1-6|TRBD1|13
TGTGCCTGGAGCGGGACAGGGGGTTCACCCCTCCACTTT
CAWSGTGGSPLHF
>TRBV29-1|NA|TRBJ1-2|NA|13
TGCAGCGTTGGGACCGGGGGGAACTATGGCTACACCTTC
CSVGTGGNYGYTF
>TRBV5-3|NA|TRBJ1-1|NA|15
TGTGCCAGAAGCTCTACGCGGGACTTTAACACTGAAGCTTTCTTT
CARSSTRDFNTEAFF
>TRBV27|few|TRBJ1-2|NA|9
TGTTGCCAGGGGAATGGCTACACCTTC
CCQGNGYTF
>TRBV2|NA|TRBJ1-1|NA|14
TGTGCCAGCAGCGGGACACTTTTCAACACTGAAGCTTTCTTT
CASSGTLFNTEAFF
>TRBV19|NA|TRBJ1-1|NA|14
TGTGCCAGTAAAGAGACAGGCCTGAACACTGAAGCTTTCTTT
CASKETGLNTEAFF
>TRBV15|NA|TRBJ1-5|TRBD1|15
TGTGCCACCAGCAGAGGGACAGGGGGAATTCAGCCCCAGCATTTT
CATSRGTGGIQPQHF
>TRBV19|NA|TRBJ1-3|TRBD1|15
TGTGCCAGTAGACGACAGGGTTGGTCCGGAAACACCATATATTTT
CASRRQGWSGNTIYF
>TRBV7-9|NA|TRBJ1-3|TRBD1|15
TGTGCCAGCAGCTCGCTGACAGGGAATGGAAACACCATATATTTT
CASSSLTGNGNTIYF
>TRBV18|NA|TRBJ2-7|NA|13
TGTGCCAGCTCACCGGGGCCGGGTCTCGAGCAGTACTTC
CASSPGPGLEQYF
>TRBV5-1|NA|TRBJ1-4|TRBD1|16
TGCGCCAGCAGCTTGGGCCCGACAGGGCGAAATGAGAAACTGTTTTTT
CASSLGPTGRNEKLFF
>TRBV6-5|NA|TRBJ1-3|NA|15
TGTGCCAGCAGGCCCTCGGGGATGCCTGGAAACACCATATATTTT
CASRPSGMPGNTIYF
>TRBV28|NA|TRBJ1-2|TRBD1|14
TGTGCCAGCAGTTCACCGGGACAGAACTATGGCTACACCTTC
CASSSPGQNYGYTF
>TRBV7-9|NA|TRBJ1-2|NA|14
TGTGCCAGCAGCTTAGCTTCGGGACAAAGTGGCTACACCTTC
CASSLASGQSGYTF
>TRBV7-9|NA|TRBJ1-6|NA|16
TGTGCCAGCAGCCCCCATCCGCCCTCGGATAATTCACCCCTCCACTTT
CASSPHPPSDNSPLHF
>TRBV9|NA|TRBJ1-1|NA|15
TGTGCCAGCAGCCCTGGCGGGGGGTTGAACACTGAAGCTTTCTTT
CASSPGGGLNTEAFF
>TRBV30|NA|TRBJ2-3|NA|15
TGTGCCTGGAGTGTCCCGAGACAGGGCACAGATACGCAGTATTTT
CAWSVPRQGTDTQYF
>TRBV28|NA|TRBJ2-1|TRBD1|15
TGTGCCAGCACCCCCTCACCTGGGACAGTCTATGAGCAGTTCTTC
CASTPSPGTVYEQFF
>TRBV30|NA|TRBJ1-5|NA|13
TGTGCCTGGAGTGTGGGGCGGGGACAGCCCCAGCATTTT
CAWSVGRGQPQHF
>TRBV21-1|NA|TRBJ2-7|NA|16
TGTGCCAGCAGCAAAGCGCCGCGGAGCTTTGGAAACGAGCAGTACTTC
CASSKAPRSFGNEQYF
>TRBV27|NA|TRBJ2-2|NA|17
TGTGCCAGCACCGCCCTGACCGGGGGAAGGAACACCGGGGAGCTGTTTTTT
CASTALTGGRNTGELFF
>TRBV15|once|TRBJ1-1|NA|13
TGTGCCACCATCGGGGCGGGAAACACTGAAGCTTTCTTT
CATIGAGNTEAFF
>TRBV24-1|NA|TRBJ2-5|TRBD1|14
TGTGCCACCAGTGATGTGACAGGGTGGGCGACCCAGTACTTC
CATSDVTGWATQYF
>TRBV29-1|NA|TRBJ1-4|NA|14
TGCAGCGTTGAAGAGTTGGGAGGGGATGGGAAACTGTTTTTT
CSVEELGGDGKLFF
>TRBV6-2/TRBV6-3|NA|TRBJ2-3|TRBD2|15
TGTGCCAGCAGCCGAGTGCGGGGGATCACAGATACGCAGTATTTT
CASSRVRGITDTQYF
>TRBV5-1|NA|TRBJ1-2|NA|13
TGCGCCAGCAGCTTGGGTGAGGCTTATGGCTACACCTTC
CASSLGEAYGYTF
>TRBV7-2|few|TRBJ2-5|NA|15
TGTGCCAGCAGCTTAGAACTTTGGCAGAGGGAGACCCAGTACTTC
CASSLELWQRETQYF
>TRBV2|NA|TRBJ2-3|NA|16
TGTGCCAGCACGAGGGGGCGGGGTGAATACACAGATACGCAGTATTTT
CASTRGRGEYTDTQYF
>TRBV19|NA|TRBJ1-2|NA|18
TGTGCCAGTAGTATAGATCGGGAGGGGGTCGGAACCACCTATGGCTACACCTTC
CASSIDREGVGTTYGYTF
>TRBV5-6|NA|TRBJ2-1|TRBD1|15
TGTGCCAGCAGCTTGGTGGGACAGGGATACAATGAGCAGTTCTTC
CASSLVGQGYNEQFF
>TRBV10-2|NA|TRBJ1-2|NA|13
TGCGCCAGCAGTCTGGACAGCTATAATGGCTACACCTTC
CASSLDSYNGYTF
>TRBV5-6|NA|TRBJ2-1|TRBD1|15
TGTGCCAGCAGCTCCCCCGGACAGGGGTACATTGAGCAGTTCTTC
CASSSPGQGYIEQFF
>TRBV19|NA|TRBJ2-7|TRBD2|15
TGTGCCAGTAGTAGCCAGGCCAGCGGGGTCAACGAGCAGTACTTC
CASSSQASGVNEQYF
>TRBV24-1|NA|TRBJ1-4|NA|13
TGTGCCACCGAATTGGCGGGAAACGAAAAACTGTTTTTT
CATELAGNEKLFF
>TRBV7-2|NA|TRBJ2-7|TRBD1|19
TGTGCCAGCAGCTTAGCGCCACCAGCTCCGGGACAGGGGTTGTACGAGCAGTACTTC
CASSLAPPAPGQGLYEQYF